This T cell receptor (beta chain) was sequenced for a study of T cell changes during pregnancy in multiple sclerosis. Profiled with immunoSEQ multiplex PCR; TCRdb holds only in-frame clones, not every one. The sample records tens of thousands of clones, around 94% being singletons. Trimming left V 6 bases short and J 7 bases short, with 19 bases between. This CDR3 spans 15 amino acids. CDR1 and CDR2 from the germline V gene are MNHNS and SASEGT. The TCR originated in a female donor in good health, enrolled as a control in a pregnancy study. The sample was peripheral blood, taken in the second trimester of pregnancy. The chain couples TRBV6-1 to TRBJ1-5, with a tentative D call TRBD1 (6 bases). CDR3 in DNA: TGTGCCAGCAGGGCCGTCACAGGGCGGCAACAGCCCCAGCATTTT. Translated: CASRAVTGRQQPQHF.